These 21 T cell receptor beta chains were sequenced from one sample in a study of T cells in Graves' hyperthyroidism and ophthalmopathy. The CDR3 regions of TCR beta were amplified from RNA transcripts. The HTBI set primed first-round TCR CDR3 RT-PCR. A single record per CDR3 protein comes from TCRdb applying MiXCR to the multiplex PCR reads. The sample holds 380,000 or so distinct CDR3 sequences, approximately 15% seen once. The source material was blood. These receptors were taken from a woman in her twenties or thirties with Graves' hyperthyroidism.

Many counts were recorded for this clonotype. The chain is built from TRBV11-2 and TRBJ2-3; D gene ambiguous. Germline CDR1 and CDR2: SGHAT and FQNNGV. The CDR3 spans 13 residues. V lost 5 bases to trimming and J lost 1 base, with 7 bases between them. CDR3 nucleotides: TGTGCCAGCAGCCTAACCCGCACAGATACGCAGTATTTT. Residues: CASSLTRTDTQYF.

This clonotype was recorded at least ten times. The V and J genes are TRBV5-5 and TRBJ1-1; D might be TRBD1 (6 bases). Between the trimmed V and J ends, which lost 0 bases and 0 bases, there was a span of 9 bases. Germline lookup yields CDR1 SGHKS and CDR2 YYEKEE (reference sequence). The CDR3 extends over 15 amino acids. CDR3 in amino acids: CASSLGTAMNTEAFF. CDR3 DNA sequence: TGTGCCAGCAGCTTGGGGACAGCTATGAACACTGAAGCTTTCTTT.

This chain connects TRBV28 to TRBJ2-7; the match to TRBD1 covers 8 bases. CDR3 size: 15 residues. Losses at the gene ends were 4 bases for V and 6 bases for J; bases not matched to a gene: 11. Germline V CDR1 and CDR2: MDHEN, SYDVKM. For the CDR3, the DNA is TGTGCCAGCAGTTGGGGGCAGGGGGCAGGACGCGAGCAGTACTTC. It codes for CASSWGQGAGREQYF.

Points on this clonotype: A much larger clone is a single base away; this may be a read error. No conserved phenylalanine or tryptophan is present at the end of the CDR3, so a read error is the likely explanation. The chain has TRBV12-3 or TRBV12-4 and TRBJ2-3; no clear D gene. The CDR3 is 16 amino acids. Trimming pared 4 bases from V and 4 bases from J, leaving 18 bases between. In DNA, the CDR3 is TGTGCCAGCAGTTCGGAATTATTTACAGCCTCAGATACGCAGTATCTT. Its protein product is CASSSELFTASDTQYL.

The chain carries TRBV7-2 and TRBJ1-2, with D possibly TRBD1 on 5 matching bases. The CDR3 runs 15 residues. Germline assignment: CDR1 SGHTA and CDR2 FQGNSA. Between the trimmed V and J ends, which lost 3 bases and 1 base, there was a span of 12 bases. CDR3 nucleotide sequence: TGTGCCAGCAGCTTTCCGGGACGAGATAACTATGGCTACACCTTC. Translated: CASSFPGRDNYGYTF.

In its sample, this clonotype was seen many times. V usage is TRBV20-1 and J usage is TRBJ2-7; no clear D gene. V was clipped by 5 bases and J by 0 bases, with 17 bases between them. The CDR3 spans 15 residues. CDR1 and CDR2 (germline): DFQATT, SNEGSKA (reference sequence). CDR3 region: CSAPVGRFSSYEQYF. CDR3 bases: TGCAGTGCTCCTGTTGGTAGGTTCAGCTCCTACGAGCAGTACTTC.

This clonotype has ten or more counts. This sequence joins TRBV2 and TRBJ1-3; D not certain. The CDR3 runs to 19 residues. V lost 1 base to trimming and J lost 0 bases, with 19 bases between them. In germline, CDR1 is SNHLY, CDR2 FYNNEI. The CDR3 region is CASSEVGRLYPHSGNTIYF. The CDR3 DNA reads as TGTGCCAGCAGTGAAGTTGGAAGGCTCTACCCGCACTCTGGAAACACCATATATTTT.

J is TRBJ1-2 and V is TRBV19; D is unclear. Trimming left V 4 bases short and J 4 bases short, with 13 bases between. Germline V gene data show CDR1 as LNHDA and CDR2 as SQIVND (reference sequence). The CDR3 covers 14 residues. In DNA, the CDR3 is TGTGCCAGTAGTAGCGGCGGGTTACGCTATGGCTACACCTTC. Its translation is CASSSGGLRYGYTF.

This clonotype was counted many times. The genes are TRBV28 and TRBJ2-3; TRBD2 agrees at 8 bases. V was pared by 8 bases and J by 3 bases, with 7 bases of the junction left unmatched. The CDR3 has 14 residues. The germline gives CDR1 MDHEN, CDR2 SYDVKM. The CDR3 sequence: CASQREGQTDTQYF. CDR3 nucleotide sequence: TGTGCCAGCCAACGGGAGGGCCAAACAGATACGCAGTATTTT.

This clonotype has at least ten counts. The genes are TRBV7-2 and TRBJ1-5, with 10 bases that match TRBD1. The CDR3 length is 16 residues. With V trimmed by 5 bases and J by 7 bases, 11 bases remained unmatched. Germline V gene data show CDR1 as SGHTA and CDR2 as FQGNSA. CDR3 residues: CASSPRGGQGRQPQHF. Here the CDR3 DNA reads TGTGCCAGCAGCCCAAGGGGGGGACAGGGGAGGCAGCCCCAGCATTTT.

The rearrangement links TRBV28 to TRBJ2-3; 7 bases agree with TRBD2. This CDR3 is 14 amino acids long. Trimming took 6 bases from V and 4 from J; bases not matched to a gene: 7. Germline CDR1 MDHEN, CDR2 SYDVKM. CDR3 sequence reads: CASRGSGIPDTQYF. Written as DNA, the CDR3 is TGTGCCAGCAGAGGGAGCGGGATCCCAGATACGCAGTATTTT. Together with reference TRBV28 and TRBJ2-3, the CDR3 gives the full variable domain: DVKVTQSSRYLVKRTGEKVFLECVQDMDHENMFWYRQDPGLGLRLIYFSYDVKMKEKGDIPEGYSVSREKKERFSLILESASTNQTSMYLCASRGSGIPDTQYFGPGTRLTVL.

This clonotype was counted many times. This chain joins TRBV7-8 and TRBJ2-7; D remains unclear. V lost 2 bases and J lost 3, with 14 bases in between. This CDR3 is 15 amino acids long. The germline V gene has CDR1 SGHVS and CDR2 FQNEAQ. The CDR3 nucleotides read TGTGCCAGCAGCTTACGATTTGGGGATCTCTACGAGCAGTACTTC. Encoded protein: CASSLRFGDLYEQYF.

This clonotype was counted many times. V and J are TRBV28 and TRBJ2-1; 10 positions agree with TRBD2. The CDR3 runs to 15 residues. Germline trimming cut 5 bases from V and 6 bases from J; bases unmatched to any gene: 7. CDR1 MDHEN and CDR2 SYDVKM come from the germline V gene. CDR3 bases: TGTGCCAGCAGTGAACTAGCGGGAATGTTCAATGAGCAGTTCTTC. It is translated as CASSELAGMFNEQFF. Combining the CDR3 with reference TRBV28 and TRBJ2-1 gives the whole variable domain DVKVTQSSRYLVKRTGEKVFLECVQDMDHENMFWYRQDPGLGLRLIYFSYDVKMKEKGDIPEGYSVSREKKERFSLILESASTNQTSMYLCASSELAGMFNEQFFGPGTRLTVL.

The V and J genes are TRBV29-1 and TRBJ2-2; D ambiguous. V was trimmed by 4 bases and J by 1 base, leaving 1 base between them. This CDR3 contains 11 residues. The germline V gene encodes CDR1 SQVTM and CDR2 ANQGSEA. CDR3 sequence (DNA): TGCAGCGTTGGGAACACCGGGGAGCTGTTTTTT. This encodes CSVGNTGELFF.

The table lists this clonotype with many counts. This chain joins TRBV28 and TRBJ1-6, with D maybe TRBD1 (5 bases). Trimming removed 4 bases at V and 16 bases at J, with 14 bases between. Germline-derived CDR1 and CDR2 are MDHEN and SYDVKM. The CDR3 runs 12 residues. CDR3 nucleotides: TGTGCCAGCAGTTCCCGCGGGGCGAATCTCCACTTT. The encoded protein is CASSSRGANLHF.

This chain connects TRBV6-1 to TRBJ1-1; tentatively, D is TRBD1 (5 bases). Trimming stripped 6 bases from V and 1 base from J, with 18 bases between. The CDR3 runs 16 residues. The germline gives CDR1 MNHNS, CDR2 SASEGT. The CDR3 coding sequence is TGTGCCAGCAGCCCTGCTGACAGACGGTCGAACACTGAAGCTTTCTTT. This encodes CASSPADRRSNTEAFF.

This clonotype has a count of ten or more. This rearrangement joins TRBV7-9 to TRBJ2-1; D gene unclear. The germline V and J ends were trimmed by 1 base and 1 base, with 5 bases remaining between them. The CDR3 consists of 14 residues. Per germline, CDR1 SEHNR and CDR2 FQNEAQ (reference sequence). CDR3 DNA: TGTGCCAGCAGCTTAGACGGGTCCTACAATGAGCAGTTCTTC. Protein sequence: CASSLDGSYNEQFF.

A remark on this clonotype: A read error may account for a junction end that differs from germline. V and J are TRBV3-1 and TRBJ2-7; perhaps D is TRBD1 or TRBD2 (5 bases each). This CDR3 contains 15 residues. The germline CDR1 and CDR2 sequences are LGHDT and YNNKEL (reference sequence). The CDR3 region has the DNA TGTGCCAGCGGCCAAGATGTTGAGGGGAACAACGAGCAGTACTTC. Translation gives CASGQDVEGNNEQYF.

Comment on this clonotype: Just one base apart from a much larger clone, this may be a read error. The CDR3 does not end in the conserved phenylalanine or tryptophan, so this is likely a read error. This chain uses TRBV2 with TRBJ2-7, with a weak D call TRBD1 (6 bases). Trimming removed 5 bases at V and 3 bases at J, with 14 bases between. The CDR3 has 14 amino acids. The germline V gene encodes CDR1 SNHLY and CDR2 FYNNEI. The CDR3: CASSTRDINYEQYL. In DNA, the CDR3 is TGTGCCAGCAGTACCCGGGACATCAACTACGAGCAGTACCTC.

This clonotype occurred many times. The chain employs TRBV9 and TRBJ2-1; 9 bases are shared with TRBD2. The V segment lost 0 bases and the J segment 5 bases; nucleotides outside the gene matches: 15. The CDR3 runs to 19 residues. CDR1 and CDR2 from the germline V gene are SGDLS and YYNGEE. This chain's CDR3 is CASSVGSGGGLAGHNEQFF. DNA for the CDR3: TGTGCCAGCAGCGTAGGGTCGGGGGGCGGGCTAGCGGGGCACAATGAGCAGTTCTTC.

The chain has TRBV5-4 and TRBJ1-2; 11 nucleotides line up with TRBD1. Germline values: CDR1 SGHNT, CDR2 YYREEE (reference sequence). This CDR3 region has 17 residues. The junction had 8 bases not matched to a gene; V was cut back by 4 bases and J by 0 bases. In DNA form, the CDR3 reads TGTGCCAGCAGCCGGACAGGGGGCCCTTTTACTAACTATGGCTACACCTTC. It specifies CASSRTGGPFTNYGYTF.